Each of the 2 T cell receptor beta chains below was sequenced from the same sample in a study of Graves' ophthalmopathy and Graves' hyperthyroidism. Amplification of the TCR beta CDR3 regions used RNA transcripts (as template). The first round was an RT-PCR with HTBI primers, and the second round was a multiplex PCR. Via MiXCR, TCRdb re-called the multiplex PCR reads, giving one row per CDR3 protein. Of hundreds of thousands of distinct CDR3 sequences in the sample, 20% to 25% were seen once. The sequenced sample consisted of peripheral blood. These receptor sequences come from a woman under 30 with stable Graves' hyperthyroidism. Some clones in this sample may be carry-over from other donors' samples.

The V gene is TRBV29-1, the J gene TRBJ2-7; 10 nucleotides align to TRBD1. V lost 4 bases to trimming and J lost 3 bases; unmatched junction nucleotides: 9. The CDR3 runs 15 residues. Germline assignment: CDR1 SQVTM and CDR2 ANQGSEA. CDR3 protein: CSVVSGQGPFYEQYF. Here the CDR3 DNA reads TGCAGCGTTGTGTCGGGACAGGGGCCGTTCTACGAGCAGTACTTC.

This clonotype was detected only a few times. V and J are TRBV28 and TRBJ2-2; 9 bases match TRBD2. The trim removed 4 bases at V and 1 base at J, leaving 7 bases unmatched. The germline V gene encodes CDR1 MDHEN and CDR2 SYDVKM. This CDR3 spans 17 amino acids. CDR3 in amino acids: CASSSGAGGRNTGELFF. The CDR3 DNA follows: TGTGCCAGCAGTTCTGGAGCGGGAGGCCGGAACACCGGGGAGCTGTTTTTT.